This T cell receptor beta chain was recovered during a study of T cells in localized non-small cell lung cancer. This clone was detected once. Assay: immunoSEQ multiplex PCR; the TCRdb copy retains only in-frame clones and omits some. In the table there are 12,000 or so clones, around four fifths of which are singletons. The CDR3 runs 19 residues. Trimming took off 0 bases at V and 1 base at J, with 22 bases between the two ends. Germline loops: CDR1 SGHKS, CDR2 YYEKEE (reference sequence). The material was peripheral blood, obtained before any cancer treatment. The sequence derives from a male donor at least 60 years old with stage I lung adenocarcinoma. The V gene is TRBV5-5, the J gene TRBJ2-5; tentatively, D is TRBD1 (5 bases). This chain's CDR3 is CASSLGLKGSILFQETQYF. DNA for the CDR3: TGTGCCAGCAGCTTGGGGTTGAAGGGGTCTATCCTATTCCAAGAGACCCAGTACTTC.